One and the same sample provided the 19 T cell receptor beta chains below, sequenced in a study of blood T cell repertoires in COVID-19 (dated by TCRdb to the early 2020s). Preparation of the library involved the immunoSEQ multiplex PCR assay. In TCRdb, the immuneACCESS table is reduced to in-frame sequences with V and J assigned. These tables do not hold every clone; where another copy was compared, an unresolved V gene accounts for under half, and the others remain unexplained. The sample table lists about 110,000 clones, nearly 90% of them with a count of one. The ten largest clonotypes hold under 9% of the sample. Sample: peripheral blood. Receptors originate from a woman in her sixties or seventies who had recovered from COVID-19.

The gene calls are TRBV7-4 and TRBJ2-7; 12 bases agree with TRBD2. Germline lookup yields CDR1 SGHVT and CDR2 SQSDAQ. J gave up 5 bases and V 5 bases, and 10 bases lay outside the gene matches. The CDR3 extends over 16 amino acids. DNA of the CDR3: TGTGCCAGCAGCGTCTCTAGCGGGAGGGAGACGGACGAGCAGTACTTC. Amino acids: CASSVSSGRETDEQYF.

The chain joins TRBV7-2 to TRBJ1-1; D possibly corresponds to TRBD1 (5 bases). Germline V gene data show CDR1 as SGHTA and CDR2 as FQGNSA. The CDR3 consists of 13 residues. V lost 2 bases to trimming and J lost 1 base, with 5 bases between them. Written as DNA, the CDR3 is TGTGCCAGCAGCTTACAGGGGAACACTGAAGCTTTCTTT. The encoded protein is CASSLQGNTEAFF.

The CDR3 nucleotides are TGTGCCAGCAGTCGGGACAGTTATTCACCCCTCCACTTT. It yields the protein CASSRDSYSPLHF. This rearrangement joins TRBV6-6 to TRBJ1-6; the match to TRBD1 covers 7 bases. The CDR3 length is 13 residues. Germline V gene lookup returns CDR1 MNHNY and CDR2 SVGAGI (reference sequence). Trimming removed 5 bases from V and 8 bases from J; junction bases left unmatched: 3.

In nucleotides, the CDR3 is TGTGCCAGCAGTTCCCTAACCCAGGGTGATACGCAGTATTTT. This gives the protein CASSSLTQGDTQYF. J is TRBJ2-3 and V is TRBV27; the D gene is possibly TRBD1 (5 bases). The CDR3 sequence is 14 residues long. Trimming took 4 bases from V and 6 from J, leaving 14 bases between them. Germline V gene data show CDR1 as MNHEY and CDR2 as SMNVEV (reference sequence).

J is TRBJ2-7 and V is TRBV7-2; TRBD2 is a possible D gene (5 bases). The germline V gene encodes CDR1 SGHTA and CDR2 FQGNSA. The germline V and J ends were trimmed by 5 bases and 3 bases, with 17 bases remaining between them. This CDR3 spans 15 amino acids. CDR3 in DNA: TGTGCCAGCAGCCCGATGTATAGCGTACACTACGAGCAGTACTTC. Amino acid sequence: CASSPMYSVHYEQYF.

The chain combines TRBV28 with TRBJ2-7; D gene uncertain. Germline V gene data show CDR1 as MDHEN and CDR2 as SYDVKM. Trimming took off 8 bases at V and 3 bases at J, with 8 bases between the two ends. The CDR3 is 11 residues long. CDR3 DNA sequence: TGTGCCAGCGGCTGGCTCTACGAGCAGTACTTC. Protein product: CASGWLYEQYF.

This clone was detected once. The V gene is TRBV6-2 or TRBV6-3, the J gene TRBJ1-5; possible D gene TRBD1, 5 bases. The CDR3 runs 18 residues. Trimming shortened V by 2 bases and J by 3 bases, and 20 bases separated the two germline ends. CDR1 is MNHEY, CDR2 SVGEGT, per germline. The DNA of the CDR3 is TGTGCCAGCAGTTACGGGTTTGACGGGGGACGGATCAATCAGCCCCAGCATTTT. It specifies CASSYGFDGGRINQPQHF.

The rearrangement uses TRBV11-2 and TRBJ1-1; 10 bases are shared with TRBD1. V gave up 5 bases and J gave up 1 base; unmatched junction bases: 4. CDR1 SGHAT and CDR2 FQNNGV come from the germline V gene. The CDR3 loop spans 15 amino acids. Here the CDR3 DNA reads TGTGCCAGCAGCCCCCGGACAGGGGGGAACACTGAAGCTTTCTTT. Protein sequence: CASSPRTGGNTEAFF. Using reference TRBV11-2 and TRBJ1-1 for the parts outside the CDR3, the full variable domain is EAGVAQSPRYKIIEKRQSVAFWCNPISGHATLYWYQQILGQGPKLLIQFQNNGVVDDSQLPKDRFSAERLKGVDSTLKIQPAKLEDSAVYLCASSPRTGGNTEAFFGQGTRLTVV.

This clone was observed once. The CDR3 region has the DNA TGTGCCACCCGCGCAGAGGGGGACACCATATATTTT. It yields the protein CATRAEGDTIYF. The chain combines TRBV11-1 with TRBJ1-3; tentatively, D is TRBD1 (6 bases). There are 12 residues in the CDR3. Trimming took off 10 bases at V and 8 bases at J, with 15 bases between the two ends. Germline V gene lookup returns CDR1 SGHAT and CDR2 FQDESV (reference sequence).

The chain is built from TRBV30 and TRBJ1-6; D is possibly TRBD1 (6 bases). Trimming removed 8 bases at V and 7 bases at J, with 15 bases between. Germline CDR1 and CDR2: GTSNPN and SVGIG (reference sequence). CDR3 length: 13 residues. The CDR3 sequence: CAGQLGQNSPLHF. The CDR3, as DNA: TGTGCCGGACAGCTGGGGCAAAATTCACCCCTCCACTTT.

This chain uses TRBV29-1 with TRBJ2-1; 11 nucleotides align to TRBD2. The germline V gene encodes CDR1 SQVTM and CDR2 ANQGSEA. Trimming at V came to 6 bases and at J to 4 bases, leaving 11 bases not matched to a gene. The CDR3 has 16 residues. The CDR3 DNA reads as TGCAGCGTCCTTGGGGGTGCTAGCGGGAGGTACAATGAGCAGTTCTTC. Its protein is CSVLGGASGRYNEQFF.

This chain connects TRBV28 to TRBJ1-1; D unresolved. The germline CDR1 and CDR2 sequences are MDHEN and SYDVKM. Trimming pared 5 bases from V and 3 bases from J, leaving 7 bases between. The CDR3 sequence is 12 residues long. The CDR3 DNA reads as TGTGCCAGCAGTACCGGGGACACTGAAGCTTTCTTT. It encodes CASSTGDTEAFF.

The chain is built from TRBV7-2 and TRBJ1-1, with D possibly matching TRBD1 (6 bases). The CDR3 length is 13 residues. Trimming left V 0 bases short and J 7 bases short, with 9 bases between. CDR1 SGHTA and CDR2 FQGNSA come from the germline V gene. The CDR3 bases are TGTGCCAGCAGCTTAGCAGGGGGGGTTGAAGCTTTCTTT. Its translation is CASSLAGGVEAFF.

The V call is TRBV18, the J call TRBJ1-1, with 7 bases identical to TRBD1. Trimming took 6 bases from V and 3 from J; bases not matched to a gene: 4. This CDR3 has 13 amino acids. Germline-derived CDR1 and CDR2 are KGHSH and LQKENI. The CDR3 spells CASSPDRYTEAFF. The CDR3, as DNA: TGTGCCAGCTCCCCGGACAGGTACACTGAAGCTTTCTTT.

This clone was counted many times. The V call is TRBV20-1, the J call TRBJ1-2; no reliable D call. CDR1 and CDR2 from the germline V gene are DFQATT and SNEGSKA (reference sequence). The CDR3 covers 11 residues. Deletions cut 4 bases from V and 3 bases from J, with 6 bases between. CDR3 DNA sequence: TGCAGTGCTACCGGGGACTATGGCTACACCTTC. This codes for CSATGDYGYTF.

This clone showed up just a few times. The CDR3 sequence: CASSQDSGQFYEQYF. The CDR3 nucleotides read TGTGCCAGCAGCCAAGATTCGGGACAGTTCTACGAGCAGTACTTC. The V call is TRBV3-1 (or the pseudogene TRBV3-2), the J call TRBJ2-7, with 7 positions matching TRBD1. The CDR3 totals 15 residues. Germline V gene lookup returns CDR1 LGHDT and CDR2 YNNKEL (reference sequence). V lost 0 bases and J lost 3; bases outside the gene matches: 5.

This rearrangement joins TRBV5-6 to TRBJ2-5, with TRBD2 as a possible D gene (5 bases). Germline V lookup: CDR1 SGHDT, CDR2 YYEEEE. The CDR3 consists of 14 residues. V was shortened by 4 bases and J by 1 base, with 11 bases between the two germline ends. CDR3 sequence: CASSIPGIQETQYF. The CDR3, as DNA: TGTGCCAGCAGCATCCCCGGGATCCAAGAGACCCAGTACTTC.

This chain joins TRBV7-9 and TRBJ1-2; D remains ambiguous. The CDR3 consists of 14 residues. CDR1 and CDR2 from the germline V gene are SEHNR and FQNEAQ (reference sequence). Trimming pared 4 bases from V and 8 bases from J, leaving 17 bases between. CDR3 in DNA: TGTGCCAGCAGCTCTCGGGAGCCCGCGAGGGGCTACACCTTC. Protein: CASSSREPARGYTF. Together with reference TRBV7-9 and TRBJ1-2, the CDR3 gives the full variable domain: DTGVSQNPRHKITKRGQNVTFRCDPISEHNRLYWYRQTLGQGPEFLTYFQNEAQLEKSRLLSDRFSAERPKGSFSTLEIQRTEQGDSAMYLCASSSREPARGYTFGSGTRLTVV.

Comments on this clone: Germline and junction disagree at one end, which may indicate a read error. The chain is built from TRBV4-3 and TRBJ2-1; 8 positions match TRBD2. This CDR3 is built from 14 residues. Per the germline V gene, CDR1 is LGHNA and CDR2 is YSLEER. The CDR3 DNA is TGCGCCAGCAGCCAAGAGAAGGCTGCCGGGGGGGCACTCTTC. Its protein is CASSQEKAAGGALF.